This is a list of T cell receptor beta chains from one sample in a study of T cell responses to AZD1222 COVID-19 vaccine. Produced via immunoSEQ multiplex PCR; TCRdb's table is partial and in-frame only. Seen here are approximately 140,000 clones, just over 90% observed once, and the top ten hold 0.75% to 1%. The sample consisted of peripheral blood, taken on day 0 of MenACWY control vaccination. The receptors were sampled from an adult in good health. CDR3s include the opening cysteine and the closing phenylalanine or tryptophan. A D gene is named only where the DNA matches it firmly. A clone size is listed for some rows: how often the clone was seen (once, few, many), or a class if it is expanded.

d_gene: TRBD2
abundance: many
v_gene: TRBV19
j_gene: TRBJ2-7
CDR3aa: CASSRTSGVFEQYF
CDR3nt: TGTGCCAGTAGTCGGACTAGCGGAGTCTTCGAGCAGTACTTC

d_gene: -
abundance: -
v_gene: TRBV15
j_gene: TRBJ1-5
CDR3aa: CATSRDMGLGNQPQHF
CDR3nt: TGTGCCACCAGCAGAGATATGGGTTTAGGCAATCAGCCCCAGCATTTT

d_gene: -
abundance: -
v_gene: TRBV18
j_gene: TRBJ1-4
CDR3aa: CASSPQGGMSEKLFF
CDR3nt: TGTGCCAGCTCACCGCAGGGTGGAATGAGTGAAAAACTGTTTTTT

d_gene: -
abundance: few
v_gene: TRBV5-4
j_gene: TRBJ2-7
CDR3aa: CASSLAAGAYEQYF
CDR3nt: TGTGCCAGCAGCTTGGCTGCAGGGGCCTACGAGCAGTACTTC

d_gene: TRBD1
abundance: -
v_gene: TRBV5-8
j_gene: TRBJ2-7
CDR3aa: CASSEWGQGSWEQYF
CDR3nt: TGTGCCAGCAGCGAGTGGGGACAGGGCTCGTGGGAGCAGTACTTC

d_gene: TRBD1
abundance: -
v_gene: TRBV12-5
j_gene: TRBJ1-6
CDR3aa: CASGLLRGTGNSPLHF
CDR3nt: TGTGCTAGTGGCCTCCTCCGGGGGACAGGGAATTCACCCCTCCACTTT

d_gene: TRBD2
abundance: -
v_gene: TRBV9
j_gene: TRBJ2-1
CDR3aa: CASSVRTSGYNEQFF
CDR3nt: TGTGCCAGCAGCGTCCGGACTAGCGGCTACAATGAGCAGTTCTTC

d_gene: -
abundance: -
v_gene: TRBV6-5
j_gene: TRBJ1-3
CDR3aa: CASRTGYEAGNTIYF
CDR3nt: TGTGCCAGCAGGACAGGCTATGAAGCTGGAAACACCATATATTTT

d_gene: TRBD1
abundance: -
v_gene: TRBV7-9
j_gene: TRBJ2-2
CDR3aa: CASSHGLRTGSNTGELFF
CDR3nt: TGTGCCAGCAGCCACGGCCTCCGGACAGGGTCGAACACCGGGGAGCTGTTTTTT

d_gene: TRBD1
abundance: few
v_gene: TRBV7-2
j_gene: TRBJ1-5
CDR3aa: CASSLTGAGQPQHF
CDR3nt: TGTGCCAGCAGCTTGACAGGGGCCGGGCAGCCCCAGCATTTT

d_gene: -
abundance: -
v_gene: TRBV2
j_gene: TRBJ1-2
CDR3aa: CASSSQGTNYGYTF
CDR3nt: TGTGCCAGCAGTTCACAGGGAACTAACTATGGCTACACCTTC

d_gene: -
abundance: -
v_gene: TRBV19
j_gene: TRBJ1-2
CDR3aa: CASSIRPIYGYTF
CDR3nt: TGTGCCAGTAGTATCAGACCGATTTATGGCTACACCTTC

d_gene: -
abundance: -
v_gene: TRBV6-5
j_gene: TRBJ1-1
CDR3aa: CASSSGQNTEAFF
CDR3nt: TGTGCCAGCAGTTCGGGACAGAACACTGAAGCTTTCTTT